A selection of T cell receptor beta chains follows, all from one sample in a study of cytomegalovirus exposure and HLA in healthy donors. The data were produced by immunoSEQ multiplex PCR, yet TCRdb's version contains in-frame clones alone and is incomplete. The sample holds around 150,000 clones, around 80% seen once. Material for sequencing was PBMCs. The receptors derive from a male donor in good health and CMV-seropositive. CDR3s include the opening cysteine and the closing phenylalanine or tryptophan. The order of the fields is J gene, clone size, V gene, D gene, CDR3 length, CDR3 DNA, CDR3 protein. A D gene is named only where the DNA matches it firmly. Clone size is given for some rows only: seen once, a few or many times, or a class if the clone is expanded.

TRBJ2-1 | - | TRBV4-2 | - | 18 | TGTGCCAGCAGCCACCAGGAGGGGTGGGAGTCCGACTACAATGAGCAGTTCTTC | CASSHQEGWESDYNEQFF
TRBJ2-1 | - | TRBV7-2 | - | 13 | TGTGCCAGCAGCCAAAACCGGTACAATGAGCAGTTCTTC | CASSQNRYNEQFF
TRBJ2-7 | - | TRBV30 | - | 14 | TGTGCCTCTACAGGACGGTTAAGCTCCTACGAGCAGTACTTC | CASTGRLSSYEQYF
TRBJ2-5 | once | TRBV7-6 | TRBD2 | 17 | TGTGCCAGCAGCGGAAGGGATACTAGCGGAGGCCCCAGCCCCCAGTACTTC | CASSGRDTSGGPSPQYF
TRBJ2-1 | - | TRBV11-2 | - | 15 | TGTGCCAGCAGCTTAGCGGGGAGCTCCTACAATGAGCAGTTCTTC | CASSLAGSSYNEQFF
TRBJ1-3 | - | TRBV7-6 | - | 13 | TGTGCCAGCAGCTCAGGCGAGTTGGACACCATATATTTT | CASSSGELDTIYF
TRBJ1-1 | once | TRBV11-3 | - | 13 | TGTGCCAGCAGCTTATGGGCGACCACTGAAGCTTTCTTT | CASSLWATTEAFF
TRBJ1-1 | - | TRBV11-3 | - | 12 | TGTGCCAGCAGCTTACAGGACACTGAAGCTTTCTTT | CASSLQDTEAFF
TRBJ2-7 | - | TRBV10-3 | TRBD1 | 14 | TGTGCCATCAGTTCCGGGACAGGGTATGAGGAGCAGTACTTC | CAISSGTGYEEQYF
TRBJ2-7 | - | TRBV27 | TRBD2 | 16 | TGTGCCAGCATCAAGACTAGCGGGCCAAATGCCTACGAGCAGTACTTC | CASIKTSGPNAYEQYF
TRBJ2-7 | - | TRBV6-5 | TRBD2 | 16 | TGTGCCAGCAGTTACCCCGGGACTAGCGGGGTCTACGAGCAGTACTTC | CASSYPGTSGVYEQYF
TRBJ2-7 | - | TRBV29-1 | TRBD1 | 16 | TGCAGCGTTGTTTTCTTCGGGACAGGGATATCCTACGAGCAGTACTTC | CSVVFFGTGISYEQYF
TRBJ1-5 | - | TRBV7-2 | - | 13 | TGTGCCAGCAGTTGGCGGCGAAAGCAGCCCCAGCATTTT | CASSWRRKQPQHF
TRBJ1-2 | - | TRBV18 | - | 14 | TGTGCCAGCTCACTGGACGGGGATAACTATGGCTACACCTTC | CASSLDGDNYGYTF
TRBJ1-4 | - | TRBV25-1 | TRBD1 | 13 | TGTGCCAGCAGCCGGACAGGGGAGGCAAAACTGTTTTTT | CASSRTGEAKLFF
TRBJ1-1 | - | TRBV2 | TRBD1 | 16 | TGTGCCAGCAGTGAACAGAGACAGGGACGAACCAGTGGAGCTTTCTTT | CASSEQRQGRTSGAFF
TRBJ1-6 | - | TRBV29-1 | TRBD1 | 14 | TGCAGCGTGCAAGACCGGGACAGGAATTCACCCCTCCACTTT | CSVQDRDRNSPLHF
TRBJ2-7 | - | TRBV7-2 | TRBD2 | 15 | TGTGCCAGCAGCCCGAGTAGGCTAGCGGGAGCCAAGCAGTACTTC | CASSPSRLAGAKQYF
TRBJ2-4 | - | TRBV6-5 | - | 14 | TGTGCCAGCAGTTACGAGAGGTCCCAAAACATTCAGTACTTC | CASSYERSQNIQYF
TRBJ2-3 | - | TRBV5-1 | TRBD1 | 18 | TGCGCCAGCAGCTTGGTTCCGAGGACAGGGCGGGACACAGATACGCAGTATTTT | CASSLVPRTGRDTDTQYF
TRBJ2-7 | - | TRBV23-1 | - | 15 | TGCGCCAGCAATATAACAGGTGGATTCTTCTACGAGCAGTACTTC | CASNITGGFFYEQYF
TRBJ2-2 | - | TRBV7-9 | TRBD2 | 15 | TGTGCCAGCAGCTTAGGGGGAGGGACCGCCGGGGAGCTGTTTTTT | CASSLGGGTAGELFF
TRBJ1-2 | - | TRBV7-8 | TRBD1 | 15 | TGTGCCAGCAGCTTAGCCGACAGGGTGTTCTATGGCTACACCTTC | CASSLADRVFYGYTF
TRBJ2-3 | - | TRBV20-1 | - | 11 | TGCAGTGCTAGTCGAGCAGATACGCAGTATTTT | CSASRADTQYF
TRBJ2-1 | - | TRBV25-1 | - | 11 | TGTGCCAGCAGGTCTTTTTTGGAGCAGTTCTTC | CASRSFLEQFF
TRBJ2-1 | - | TRBV5-8 | TRBD2 | 15 | TGTGCCAGCAGCCCCGGACTAGCGGGAAACGATGAGCAGTTCTTC | CASSPGLAGNDEQFF
TRBJ1-4 | - | TRBV4-2 | - | 17 | TGTGCCAGCAGCCAAGAGCCCGCGGGTGCAGCTAATGAAAAACTGTTTTTT | CASSQEPAGAANEKLFF
TRBJ2-7 | - | TRBV7-9 | TRBD2 | 13 | TGTTCCAGCAGCCTTAGCGGGGGCTACGAGCAGTACTTC | CSSSLSGGYEQYF